This T cell receptor beta chain comes out of a study of T cell responses to AZD1222 COVID-19 vaccine. Produced via immunoSEQ multiplex PCR; TCRdb's table is partial and in-frame only. This table has more than 150,000 clones, 85% to 95% appearing once. V was clipped by 6 bases and J by 6 bases, with 20 bases between them. CDR1 is MNHEY and CDR2 is SVGAGI in the germline V gene. The CDR3 has 15 amino acids. The sample here was peripheral blood, taken 28 days after the second AZD1222 dose. This TCR came from an adult who received the AZD1222 COVID-19 vaccine. This chain uses TRBV6-5 with TRBJ1-1; weak D call: TRBD1 (5 bases). The CDR3 DNA follows: TGTGCCAGCAGCCTTATCAGGGTAATAGGGGCTGAAGCTTTCTTT. Its translation is CASSLIRVIGAEAFF.